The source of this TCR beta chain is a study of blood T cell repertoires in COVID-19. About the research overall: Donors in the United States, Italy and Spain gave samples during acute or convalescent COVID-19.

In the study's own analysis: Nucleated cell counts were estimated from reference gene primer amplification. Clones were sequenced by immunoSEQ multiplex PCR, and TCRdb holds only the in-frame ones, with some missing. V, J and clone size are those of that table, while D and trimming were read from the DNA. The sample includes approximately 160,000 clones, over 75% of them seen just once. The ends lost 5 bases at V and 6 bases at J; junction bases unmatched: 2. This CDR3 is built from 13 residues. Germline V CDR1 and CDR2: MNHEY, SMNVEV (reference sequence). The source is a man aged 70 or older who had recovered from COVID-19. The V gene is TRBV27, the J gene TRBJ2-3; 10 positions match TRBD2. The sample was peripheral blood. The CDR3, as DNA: TGTGCCAGCAGTCTGGGACTAGCGGATACGCAGTATTTT. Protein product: CASSLGLADTQYF.